This record looks at one T cell receptor (beta chain) sequence and its context. The antigen remains undetermined. Regarding donors, all were healthy bone marrow donors. This sample was taken from a study of cytomegalovirus exposure and HLA in healthy donors. At the level of the study: The Caucasian-associated ancestry cluster held more than 80% of over 350 genotyped donors.

The primer mix had 60 Vbeta and 13 Jbeta primers. The method was immunoSEQ multiplex PCR; TCRdb's version includes in-frame clones alone and lacks a portion of them. The sample lists 120,000 or so clones, over 60% occurring once. Study-level findings and limits: Later work found that TCR association rates differed between HLA loci; DRB1 had the most and HLA-C the fewest. It was reported that TCR beta sequences correctly inferred the HLA-A and HLA-B alleles for most subjects.

The CDR3 contains 15 residues. Between the trimmed V and J ends, which lost 3 bases and 11 bases, there was a span of 20 bases. The gene calls are TRBV23-1 and TRBJ1-3; perhaps TRBD1 as D (5 bases). TRBV23-1 is treated as an ORF (open reading frame) with a function not yet certain. The sequencing sample was made of PBMCs. This sequence was found in a man aged 25-45 years in good health and CMV-seropositive. The CDR3, as DNA: TGCGCCAGCAGTCAGCAGTACGGGGGACCACTCCCCATATATTTT. Its translation: CASSQQYGGPLPIYF.